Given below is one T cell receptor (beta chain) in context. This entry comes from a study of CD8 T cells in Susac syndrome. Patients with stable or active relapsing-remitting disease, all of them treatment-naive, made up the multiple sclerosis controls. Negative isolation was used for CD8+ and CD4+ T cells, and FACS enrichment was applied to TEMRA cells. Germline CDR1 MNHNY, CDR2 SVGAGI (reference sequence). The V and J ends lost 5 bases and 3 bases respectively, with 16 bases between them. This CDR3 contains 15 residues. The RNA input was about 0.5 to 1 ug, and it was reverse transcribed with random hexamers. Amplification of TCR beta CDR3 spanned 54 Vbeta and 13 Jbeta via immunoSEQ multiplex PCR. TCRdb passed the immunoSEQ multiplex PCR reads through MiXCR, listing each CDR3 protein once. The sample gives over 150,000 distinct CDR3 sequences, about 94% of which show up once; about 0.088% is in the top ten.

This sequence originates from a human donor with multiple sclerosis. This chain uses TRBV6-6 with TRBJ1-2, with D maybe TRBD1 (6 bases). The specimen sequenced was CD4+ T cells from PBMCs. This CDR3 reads CASSPPTGLDYGYTF. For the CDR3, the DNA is TGTGCCAGCAGTCCGCCGACAGGCCTTGACTATGGCTACACCTTC.